This T cell receptor (beta chain) was identified in a study of blood T cell repertoires in COVID-19 (TCRdb year 2020). Context from the whole study: Samples from collaborators originated in the United States, Italy and Spain and spanned both the acute and convalescent phases of COVID-19. The sample metadata nearly always contained a de-identified subject ID, COVID-19 status, age in years and sex. The material from the prospective study consisted of cDNA or gDNA derived from T cells, B-cell-depleted T cells, or PBMCs. The repertoires were made available in a free public database intended to serve as a resource for research on the immune response to SARS-CoV-2. Where available, HLA class I and class II types were obtained from metadata supplied by the sample provider rather than from assay-based typing. Samples were obtained from the ongoing ImmuneRACE study (first 160 participants) and from over 1,000 subjects provided by 6 global collaborators. Subjects who had been exposed to COVID-19, were actively infected with it, or had recovered from it provided the deeply sampled blood TCRbeta repertoires that made up the dataset. Study-level results and caveats: Clinical and demographic metadata were provided uncurated, with the amount varying by source and participant.

The immunoSEQ Assay, a bias-controlled multiplex PCR, was used to amplify TCRbeta CDR3 regions from genomic DNA. As for the authors' bioinformatics: Nucleated cell counts per sample were estimated from amplification of reference gene primers within the assay. To quantify the absolute abundance of each unique TCRbeta CDR3 rearrangement, sequence reads were collapsed and filtered. For each sample, productive Simpson clonality was calculated as the square root of Simpson's diversity index over productive rearrangements. Entries here come from immuneACCESS through TCRdb and include only in-frame sequences with V and J called. Some clones fail to appear in such tables; in the studies checked, an unresolved V gene covers under half of the shortfall, and the cause of the remainder is unknown. V and J calls and clone size come straight from that table; D and trimming were deduced from the DNA. Present in this sample are about 400,000 clones, roughly 86% of which were seen just once. Of the sample, about 2.1% is held by the ten largest clones.

Comments on this clone: Which antigen it targets is not known. Base-call qualities are not available, and no considerably larger clone is one nucleotide away.

At the junction V is shortened by 6 bases and J by 4 bases; bases outside the gene matches: 12. The cysteine opens and the phenylalanine closes a CDR3 of 16 amino acids. Only the CDR3 portion is preserved as DNA: 48 bases, with reading frame beginning at the first base. The germline V gene gives CDR1 as MNHEY and CDR2 as SVGEGT. In the prospective study, participants were about 18 to 100 years old, resided in about two dozen geographic areas of the United States, and were enrolled through a virtual design. In the prospective study, participants were assigned to cohorts based on the clinical history participants reported in a screening survey and a study questionnaire. Each participant in the prospective study had whole blood, serum and a nasopharyngeal or oropharyngeal swab collected by mobile phlebotomists. Over a roughly 2-month period, participants in the prospective study had the option of providing additional blood draws and questionnaires. Before DNA extraction, blood samples from the prospective study were shipped at room temperature or frozen.

Material for sequencing was PBMCs or T cells enriched from blood (not recorded which). This chain joins TRBV6-2 or TRBV6-3 to TRBJ2-7; 10 central nucleotides agree with TRBD1. The TCR was taken from a woman aged 40 to 55 with acute COVID-19. The CDR3 is CASSLPTGTGDYEQYF. The nucleotide sequence reads TGTGCCAGCAGCCTACCGACCGGGACAGGGGATTACGAGCAGTACTTC.